This T cell receptor (beta chain) was sequenced in a study of blood T cell repertoires in COVID-19. Study-wide background: Spain, Italy and the United States supplied samples that represented acute and convalescent COVID-19. From T cells, B-cell-depleted T cells, or PBMCs came the material, which was cDNA or gDNA.

Recovered Cohort 3 donors showed two negative PCRs, clearance, or symptom resolution. A single count supports this clone. As originally analysed: For nucleated cells, counts were estimated from reference gene primer amplification. Clones were sequenced by immunoSEQ multiplex PCR, and TCRdb holds only the in-frame ones, with some missing. That table furnishes V, J and clone size, whereas the DNA furnished D and trimming. This sample has 280,000 or so clones, with 85% found just once. After removal of 0 bases from V and 6 bases from J, the junction contained 5 bases not matched to a gene. From germline, CDR1 is SGHDT and CDR2 YYEEEE. This CDR3 spans 16 amino acids.

This TCR was recovered from a woman aged 45-65 years who had recovered from COVID-19. The sequenced sample was PBMCs or T cells enriched from blood (not recorded which). This chain uses TRBV5-6 with TRBJ1-4, with 10 nucleotides matching TRBD1. The CDR3 here is CASSLAPGQGYEKLFF. The CDR3 DNA follows: TGTGCCAGCAGCTTGGCCCCGGGACAGGGGTATGAAAAACTGTTTTTT.